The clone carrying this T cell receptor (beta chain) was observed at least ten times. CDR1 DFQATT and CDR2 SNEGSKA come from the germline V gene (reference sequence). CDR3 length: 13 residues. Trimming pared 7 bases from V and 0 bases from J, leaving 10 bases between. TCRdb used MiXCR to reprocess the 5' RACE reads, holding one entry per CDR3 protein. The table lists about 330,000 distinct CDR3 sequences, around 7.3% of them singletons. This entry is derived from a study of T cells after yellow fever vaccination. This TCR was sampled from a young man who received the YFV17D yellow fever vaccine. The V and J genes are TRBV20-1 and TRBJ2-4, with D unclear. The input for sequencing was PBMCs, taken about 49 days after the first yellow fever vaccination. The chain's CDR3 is CSGIGSAKNIQYF. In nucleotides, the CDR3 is TGCAGTGGCATTGGGTCAGCCAAAAACATTCAGTACTTC.